The T cell receptor beta chain under discussion was sequenced for a study of blood T cell repertoires in COVID-19. Overall study: Acute and convalescent COVID-19 specimens originated in the United States, Italy and Spain.

The V and J ends lost 6 bases and 0 bases, in that order; junction bases with no gene match: 20. The germline V gene encodes CDR1 SQVTM and CDR2 ANQGSEA. The CDR3 is made up of 20 amino acids. Measured with immunoSEQ multiplex PCR; TCRdb has only the in-frame clones, and not every one. The data show around 190,000 clones, around nine tenths seen once. This TCR was sampled from a man aged 50-59 years with COVID-19, enrolled during active disease. Source material: peripheral blood. The J gene is TRBJ2-6, the V gene TRBV29-1, with 7 bases lining up with TRBD1. The CDR3 nucleotides read TGCAGCGTCGGTTGGGGGACAGATCTAACTCCTTACTCTGGGGCCAACGTCCTGACTTTC. Its translation is CSVGWGTDLTPYSGANVLTF.